This TCR beta chain is drawn from a study of CD8+CD57+ T cells in acquired aplastic anemia. Background on the study: Healthy donors had, on average, around 9.9 million reads for their CD4+ cells. Findings and limits, study-wide: The study identified twenty-nine CD8+ CDR3 sequences shared by patients and controls.

Genomic DNA acted as the template from which TCR beta VDJ combination and CDR3 sequence profiling were carried out. Each CDR3 protein is one row after TCRdb ran MiXCR on the reads. Here the sample spans roughly 58,000 distinct CDR3 sequences, around 55% being singletons. This clonotype showed up many times. What it binds is unknown. CDR3 length: 16 residues. Trimming took off 1 base at V and 0 bases at J, with 11 bases between the two ends. Germline V lookup: CDR1 SGHTA, CDR2 FQGTGA. The receptor was derived from a human donor in good health, serving as a control. The chain links TRBV7-3 to TRBJ2-3; D uncertain. Sequenced: sorted CD4+, CD8+, or CD8+CD57+ T cells (not recorded which) from PBMCs. DNA of the CDR3: TGTGCCAGCAGCTTAAATCTGGCGGCTAGCACAGATACGCAGTATTTT. It codes for CASSLNLAASTDTQYF. The full variable domain, in which reference TRBV7-3 and TRBJ2-3 provide the parts outside the CDR3, is GAGVSQTPSNKVTEKGKYVELRCDPISGHTALYWYRQSLGQGPEFLIYFQGTGAADDSGLPNDRFFAVRPEGSVSTLKIQRTERGDSAVYLCASSLNLAASTDTQYFGPGTRLTVL.